This paragraph reports one T cell receptor (beta chain). Antigen: not known. Researchers amplified the TCR beta CDR3 regions from RNA transcripts. The HTBI primer set was used in a first-round RT-PCR of the TCR CDR3. One entry per CDR3 protein results from TCRdb running MiXCR on the multiplex PCR reads. The sample yields approximately 600,000 distinct CDR3 sequences, roughly 20% seen once. This sample is part of a study of T cells in Graves' hyperthyroidism and ophthalmopathy. Notes on the study in general: A median about 7 months before onset, the model predicted ophthalmopathy.

This CDR3 is built from 14 residues. With 5 bases removed from V and 4 bases from J, the gap between germline ends came to 14 bases. The receptor's source is a man aged 25-40 years with Graves' ophthalmopathy. Sequencing used blood. The rearrangement links TRBV12-3 or TRBV12-4 to TRBJ1-1; D is uncertain. CDR3 nucleotides: TGTGCCAGCAGTGCTCGTGGGTATAGCACTGAAGCTTTCTTT. Protein sequence: CASSARGYSTEAFF.